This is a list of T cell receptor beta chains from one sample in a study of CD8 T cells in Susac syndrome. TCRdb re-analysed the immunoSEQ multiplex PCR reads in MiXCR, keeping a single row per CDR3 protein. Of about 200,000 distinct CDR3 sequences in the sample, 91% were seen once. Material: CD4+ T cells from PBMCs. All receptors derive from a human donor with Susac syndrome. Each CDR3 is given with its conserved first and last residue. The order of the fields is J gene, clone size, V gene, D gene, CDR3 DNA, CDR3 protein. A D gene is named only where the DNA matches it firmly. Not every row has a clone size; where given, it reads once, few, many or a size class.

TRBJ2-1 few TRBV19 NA TGTGCCAGTAGTCCAAGGGGGGACAGCTACAATGAGCAGTTCTTC CASSPRGDSYNEQFF
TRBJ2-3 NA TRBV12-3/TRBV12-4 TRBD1 TGTGCCAGCACCTCCTCGGACAGGGGGCTTGTTACGCAGTATTTT CASTSSDRGLVTQYF
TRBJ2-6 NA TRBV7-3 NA TGTGCCAGCAGCTTGACCCCCCGCCCCTCTGGGGCCAACGTCCTGACTTTC CASSLTPRPSGANVLTF
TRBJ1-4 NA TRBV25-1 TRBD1 TGTGCCAGCAGTGACCCTAGGATTGGGACAGGGACTAATGAAAAACTGTTTTTT CASSDPRIGTGTNEKLFF
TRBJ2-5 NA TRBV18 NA TGTGCCAGCTCAATTTTAGGAACAGGGATACAAGAGACCCAGTACTTC CASSILGTGIQETQYF
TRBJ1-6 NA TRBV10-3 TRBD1 TGTGCCTCGACCGGGACAGGGGATTCACCCCTCCACTTT CASTGTGDSPLHF
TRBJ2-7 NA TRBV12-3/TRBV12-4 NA TGTGCCAGCAGTTTCGCCTACTCCTACGAGCAGTACTTC CASSFAYSYEQYF
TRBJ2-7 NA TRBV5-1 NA TGCGCCAGCAGCTTGAACAACAGAGCCTACGAGCAGTACTTC CASSLNNRAYEQYF
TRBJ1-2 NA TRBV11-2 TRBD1 TGTGCCAGCAGCTCCCGCGGGACAGGTTCCTACACCTTC CASSSRGTGSYTF
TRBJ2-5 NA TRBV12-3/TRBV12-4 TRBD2 TGTGCCAGCAGTTTATCCTCGAGCGGGGGATCTCTGGAGACCCAGTACTTC CASSLSSSGGSLETQYF